Shown below are 27 T cell receptor beta chains from a single sample sequenced in a study of blood T cell repertoires in COVID-19. The method was immunoSEQ multiplex PCR; TCRdb's version includes in-frame clones alone and lacks a portion of them. Of roughly 70,000 clones listed, more than 65% were seen once; the top ten hold 4.5%. The sample taken for sequencing was peripheral blood. Every receptor here comes from a woman aged 60-75 years with acute or convalescent COVID-19.

This sequence joins TRBV12-3 or TRBV12-4 and TRBJ2-7; D is unclear. Trimming cost V 8 bases and J 0 bases, with 11 bases left between them. This CDR3 contains 13 residues. This CDR3 reads CASGQINSYEQYF. The CDR3 region has the DNA TGTGCCAGCGGGCAGATAAACTCCTACGAGCAGTACTTC.

The rearrangement joins TRBV7-3 to TRBJ2-3; no firm D call. The CDR3 is 15 residues long. V shed 4 bases and J shed 0 bases, with 11 bases lying between them. CDR1 and CDR2 from the germline V gene are SGHTA and FQGTGA. CDR3 bases: TGTGCCAGCAGCTCTGGTCCCGGGAGCACAGATACGCAGTATTTT. It translates to CASSSGPGSTDTQYF.

Here the CDR3 DNA reads TGCGCCAGCCGCGGGGGTGGTACAGGGTTCTATGGCTACACCTTC. Translated, it gives CASRGGGTGFYGYTF. The rearrangement uses TRBV5-1 and TRBJ1-2, with D maybe TRBD1 (6 bases). Germline CDR1 is SGHRS and CDR2 is YFSETQ. This CDR3 spans 15 amino acids. V was cut by 7 bases and J by 4 bases, with 20 bases left in between.

The V call is TRBV7-3, the J call TRBJ2-1, with D perhaps matching TRBD1 (5 bases). This CDR3 contains 16 residues. Trimming pared 1 base from V and 1 base from J, leaving 11 bases between. Looked up from germline, CDR1 is SGHTA and CDR2 is FQGTGA. In DNA form, the CDR3 reads TGTGCCAGCAGCTTAAGTGGCCAGGGTTCCTACAATGAGCAGTTCTTC. Protein sequence: CASSLSGQGSYNEQFF. The full variable domain, rest sourced from reference TRBV7-3 and TRBJ2-1, is GAGVSQTPSNKVTEKGKYVELRCDPISGHTALYWYRQSLGQGPEFLIYFQGTGAADDSGLPNDRFFAVRPEGSVSTLKIQRTERGDSAVYLCASSLSGQGSYNEQFFGPGTRLTVL.

This clone was seen only once. The CDR3, as DNA: TGTGCCAGCAGGCAGACAGGGGTCTCTGGTAATTCACCCCTCCACTTT. It yields the protein CASRQTGVSGNSPLHF. The chain carries TRBV16 and TRBJ1-6, with 8 nucleotides matching TRBD1. The CDR3 is 16 residues long. Germline CDR1 reads KGHSY; CDR2 reads FQNENV. V was clipped by 6 bases and J by 6 bases; unmatched bases: 10.

The chain has TRBV6-1 and TRBJ2-7; 8 bases align to TRBD1. Germline CDR1 and CDR2: MNHNS and SASEGT. The CDR3 has 15 amino acids. With 2 bases clipped from V and 0 bases from J, the junction kept 3 bases outside the gene matches. In DNA, the CDR3 is TGTGCCAGCAGTGAAATGACAGGGGTCTCCTACGAGCAGTACTTC. It codes for CASSEMTGVSYEQYF.

The chain employs TRBV6-5 and TRBJ2-3; 10 bases align to TRBD2. The J segment lost 3 bases and the V segment lost 2 bases, leaving 2 bases of the junction unmatched. Germline loops: CDR1 MNHEY, CDR2 SVGAGI. This CDR3 has 15 amino acids. The CDR3 reads CASSYQAGGTDTQYF. DNA for the CDR3: TGTGCCAGCAGTTACCAAGCGGGGGGGACAGATACGCAGTATTTT.

This rearrangement joins TRBV11-3 to TRBJ2-1; 16 nucleotides agree with TRBD2. The CDR3 has 18 amino acids. Germline lookup yields CDR1 SGHNT and CDR2 YENEEA. J lost 8 bases, V lost 4 bases, and 11 bases had no gene match. CDR3 region: CASSSGTSGGAIQDEQFF. CDR3 nucleotide sequence: TGTGCCAGCAGCTCAGGGACTAGCGGGGGGGCCATTCAGGATGAGCAGTTCTTC.

The chain couples TRBV11-2 to TRBJ2-7; a possible D gene is TRBD1 (6 bases). The CDR3 consists of 18 residues. The V end was cut by 0 bases, the J end by 0 bases, with 18 bases between. Germline CDR1 and CDR2: SGHAT and FQNNGV. The CDR3 DNA is TGTGCCAGCAGCTTAGATCTTTTAAGGACAGCGCGCTCCTACGAGCAGTACTTC. Residues: CASSLDLLRTARSYEQYF. Supplemented by reference TRBV11-2 and TRBJ2-7, the full variable domain reads EAGVAQSPRYKIIEKRQSVAFWCNPISGHATLYWYQQILGQGPKLLIQFQNNGVVDDSQLPKDRFSAERLKGVDSTLKIQPAKLEDSAVYLCASSLDLLRTARSYEQYFGPGTRLTVT.

This clone was seen a few times. The chain has TRBV19 and TRBJ1-4; TRBD1 matches 10 bases. CDR3 length equals 14 residues. CDR1 and CDR2 from the germline V gene are LNHDA and SQIVND (reference sequence). J lost 8 bases, V lost 6 bases, and 6 bases had no gene match. In DNA, the CDR3 is TGTGCCAGTAGAAGACAGGGGGCAAACGAAAAACTGTTTTTT. The encoded protein is CASRRQGANEKLFF.

The chain is built from TRBV18 and TRBJ1-1, with 8 bases that match TRBD1. Germline V gene data show CDR1 as KGHSH and CDR2 as LQKENI. After removal of 5 bases from V and 4 bases from J, the junction contained 6 bases not matched to a gene. This CDR3 has 14 residues. The DNA for the CDR3 is TGTGCCAGCTCATTCGACAGGGGCAGCACTGAAGCTTTCTTT. Translated, it gives CASSFDRGSTEAFF.

The V gene is TRBV5-1, the J gene TRBJ1-1; D is perhaps TRBD1 (6 bases). Germline assignment: CDR1 SGHRS and CDR2 YFSETQ. The CDR3 has 14 residues. V was pared by 4 bases and J by 0 bases, with 10 bases between. The CDR3 spells CASSRGQMNTEAFF. The CDR3 nucleotides are TGCGCCAGCAGCCGCGGACAGATGAACACTGAAGCTTTCTTT.

The chain combines TRBV5-1 with TRBJ1-6; D is possibly TRBD1 (5 bases). This CDR3 has 14 residues. Trimming shortened V by 3 bases and J by 7 bases, and 11 bases separated the two germline ends. Germline CDR1 SGHRS, CDR2 YFSETQ. CDR3 in amino acids: CASSSGMANSPLHF. In DNA, the CDR3 is TGCGCCAGCAGCTCAGGGATGGCGAATTCACCCCTCCACTTT.

The rearrangement joins TRBV3-1 (or the pseudogene TRBV3-2) to TRBJ1-5; 8 bases agree with TRBD1. With V trimmed by 4 bases and J by 7 bases, 6 bases remained unmatched. CDR3 length: 14 residues. CDR1 is LGHDT, CDR2 YNNKEL, per germline (reference sequence). The CDR3 nucleotides read TGTGCCAGCAGCCCCCACAGGGGGGGGCAGCCCCAGCATTTT. It specifies CASSPHRGGQPQHF.

The chain joins TRBV11-2 to TRBJ1-6; D is uncertain. The germline gives CDR1 SGHAT, CDR2 FQNNGV. CDR3 size: 14 residues. V dropped 5 bases and J dropped 9 bases, with 14 bases sitting between them. The CDR3 DNA sequence: TGTGCCAGCAGCCCAACTTCGGCGGGTTCACCCCTCCACTTT. This gives the protein CASSPTSAGSPLHF. Using reference TRBV11-2 and TRBJ1-6 for the parts outside the CDR3, the full variable domain is EAGVAQSPRYKIIEKRQSVAFWCNPISGHATLYWYQQILGQGPKLLIQFQNNGVVDDSQLPKDRFSAERLKGVDSTLKIQPAKLEDSAVYLCASSPTSAGSPLHFGNGTRLTVT.

The gene calls are TRBV3-1 (or the pseudogene TRBV3-2) and TRBJ2-1; no firm D call. V was cut by 3 bases and J by 0 bases, with 18 bases left in between. CDR3 size: 18 residues. The V gene's germline CDR1 is LGHDT and CDR2 YNNKEL (reference sequence). This CDR3 reads CASSQPDEAPSSYNEQFF. In DNA form, the CDR3 reads TGTGCCAGCAGCCAGCCAGATGAGGCCCCCAGCTCCTACAATGAGCAGTTCTTC.

V and J are TRBV9 and TRBJ1-3; D remains unclear. Trimming cost V 4 bases and J 1 base, with 6 bases left between them. Germline V gene lookup returns CDR1 SGDLS and CDR2 YYNGEE. This CDR3 has 13 residues. The CDR3 DNA is TGTGCCAGCAGCCCCCGGTCTGGAAACACCATATATTTT. Translation gives CASSPRSGNTIYF.

This clone was recorded a few times. This rearrangement joins TRBV11-2 to TRBJ1-3; D remains ambiguous. Trimming shortened V by 0 bases and J by 0 bases, and 6 bases separated the two germline ends. The germline V gene encodes CDR1 SGHAT and CDR2 FQNNGV. This CDR3 has 15 residues. This CDR3 reads CASSLDPVSGNTIYF. CDR3 nucleotides: TGTGCCAGCAGCTTAGATCCCGTCTCTGGAAACACCATATATTTT.

This chain connects TRBV5-1 to TRBJ1-2; D is perhaps TRBD1 (5 bases). Trimming removed 4 bases at V and 2 bases at J, with 9 bases between. Germline V gene lookup returns CDR1 SGHRS and CDR2 YFSETQ. This CDR3 region has 13 residues. CDR3 sequence reads: CASSPTANYGYTF. The DNA for the CDR3 is TGCGCCAGCAGCCCGACAGCGAACTATGGCTACACCTTC.

The V call is TRBV11-2, the J call TRBJ1-6; 10 bases agree with TRBD1. From germline, CDR1 is SGHAT and CDR2 FQNNGV. J gave up 4 bases and V 0 bases, and 6 bases lay outside the gene matches. The CDR3 sequence is 18 residues long. For the CDR3, the DNA is TGTGCCAGCAGCTTAGATCCTGGACAGGGGGGATATAATTCACCCCTCCACTTT. The encoded protein is CASSLDPGQGGYNSPLHF.

V gene TRBV3-1 (or the pseudogene TRBV3-2) combines with J gene TRBJ2-1; 11 bases match TRBD2. This CDR3 spans 14 amino acids. V was clipped by 8 bases and J by 7 bases; unmatched bases: 7. The germline gives CDR1 LGHDT, CDR2 YNNKEL (reference sequence). This CDR3 is CASGSSGGQNEQFF. The DNA of the CDR3 is TGTGCCAGCGGCTCTAGCGGGGGGCAGAATGAGCAGTTCTTC.

The chain employs TRBV29-1 and TRBJ2-7, with D possibly matching TRBD2 (6 bases). Germline V gene sequence: CDR1 SQVTM, CDR2 ANQGSEA. This CDR3 has 14 amino acids. The germline V and J ends were trimmed by 6 bases and 9 bases, with 24 bases remaining between them. The CDR3 DNA sequence: TGCAGCGTCCGGAGCGGAGGGACCGATCGCGGGCAGTACTTC. Amino acid sequence: CSVRSGGTDRGQYF.

The chain carries TRBV7-3 and TRBJ1-2; the D gene is possibly TRBD1 (6 bases). CDR3 length equals 15 residues. Germline V CDR1 and CDR2: SGHTA, FQGTGA. Between the trimmed V and J ends, which lost 5 bases and 4 bases, there was a span of 17 bases. The CDR3 loop reads CASSDPSRGVYGYTF. The CDR3 DNA follows: TGTGCCAGCAGCGACCCCAGCAGGGGTGTCTATGGCTACACCTTC. Together with reference TRBV7-3 and TRBJ1-2, the CDR3 gives the full variable domain: GAGVSQTPSNKVTEKGKYVELRCDPISGHTALYWYRQSLGQGPEFLIYFQGTGAADDSGLPNDRFFAVRPEGSVSTLKIQRTERGDSAVYLCASSDPSRGVYGYTFGSGTRLTVV.

This chain uses TRBV7-8 with TRBJ1-1; TRBD1 might be the D (6 bases). Germline V gene lookup returns CDR1 SGHVS and CDR2 FQNEAQ. There are 12 residues in the CDR3. The V and J ends lost 5 bases and 11 bases respectively, with 15 bases between them. The CDR3 coding sequence is TGTGCCAGCAGCCTACTAAGTAGGGGGGCTTTCTTT. It translates to CASSLLSRGAFF.

The gene calls are TRBV19 and TRBJ1-4; D perhaps matches TRBD1 (5 bases). The germline V gene has CDR1 LNHDA and CDR2 SQIVND (reference sequence). Trimming took off 3 bases at V and 3 bases at J, with 8 bases between the two ends. This CDR3 is built from 14 residues. The CDR3 DNA reads as TGTGCCAGTAGTATTCAGGGCTCTAATGAAAAACTGTTTTTT. This translates into CASSIQGSNEKLFF.

The chain joins TRBV6-5 to TRBJ1-6; no firm D call. The V end was cut by 2 bases, the J end by 0 bases, with 5 bases between. In germline, CDR1 is MNHEY, CDR2 SVGAGI. The CDR3 extends over 15 amino acids. CDR3: CASSYLRSYNSPLHF. CDR3 DNA sequence: TGTGCCAGCAGTTACCTACGCTCCTATAATTCACCCCTCCACTTT.

V and J are TRBV5-1 and TRBJ1-6, with TRBD1 matching 9 bases. The CDR3 is 14 amino acids. Germline V gives CDR1 SGHRS, CDR2 YFSETQ. V gave up 4 bases and J gave up 7 bases; unmatched junction bases: 3. The CDR3 sequence is CASSGTGPNSPLHF. CDR3 in DNA: TGCGCCAGCAGCGGGACAGGGCCGAATTCACCCCTCCACTTT.